These 15 T cell receptor beta chains share one sample of origin, sequenced in a study of CD8 T cells in ankylosing spondylitis (dated by TCRdb to about 2017). Libraries came from 5' RACE. TCRdb records Illumina HiSeq 2500 as the sequencer. In TCRdb, the public reads were trimmed at Q25 with fastp and aligned with MiXCR, with productive beta chains retained. Each entry is one CDR3 protein sequence, shown with its most common DNA and genes. For this sample there are some 150,000 distinct CDR3 sequences; 11% appear just once. About 4% of the sample belongs to the ten largest clones. The sample comprised blood, either unsorted or a sorted T cell fraction (not recorded which). These receptors came from a female donor with ankylosing spondylitis or in good health (not recorded which).

This clonotype was recorded at least ten times. V and J are TRBV29-1 and TRBJ2-5; the D call may be TRBD1 or TRBD2 (5 bases each). V dropped 5 bases and J dropped 3 bases, with 16 bases sitting between them. From germline, CDR1 is SQVTM and CDR2 ANQGSEA. The CDR3 sequence is 14 residues long. The CDR3 nucleotides read TGCAGCGTTACCCCGGCGGGCAGGGAAGAGACCCAGTACTTC. Translated, it gives CSVTPAGREETQYF.

This clonotype was recorded many times. The chain is built from TRBV6-5 and TRBJ2-7; TRBD1 aligns across 9 bases. CDR1 is MNHEY and CDR2 is SVGAGI in the germline V gene. After removal of 1 base from V and 6 bases from J, the junction contained 7 bases not matched to a gene. The CDR3 consists of 15 residues. The DNA for the CDR3 is TGTGCCAGCAGTTACTACCGGGACAGGGCTTCCGAGCAGTACTTC. Translating gives CASSYYRDRASEQYF.

This clonotype was observed at least ten times. The chain links TRBV29-1 to TRBJ1-1; D is unresolved. Between the trimmed V and J ends, which lost 7 bases and 2 bases, there was a span of 8 bases. The CDR3 spans 11 residues. Germline CDR1 SQVTM, CDR2 ANQGSEA. CDR3 in amino acids: CSATINTEAFF. The CDR3 nucleotides read TGCAGCGCCACAATTAACACTGAAGCTTTCTTT.

This clonotype was picked up many times. The gene calls are TRBV10-2 and TRBJ1-1, with a possible D match to TRBD1 (6 bases). The CDR3 covers 14 residues. V was clipped by 4 bases and J by 1 base, with 10 bases between them. Per the germline V gene, CDR1 is WSHSY and CDR2 is SAAADI. CDR3 bases: TGCGCCAGCAGTGGGCCGACAGGGAACACTGAAGCTTTCTTT. Its protein product is CASSGPTGNTEAFF.

This clonotype was seen more than once but under ten times. The V and J genes are TRBV19 and TRBJ2-1; 7 bases agree with TRBD1. Germline V gene lookup returns CDR1 LNHDA and CDR2 SQIVND (reference sequence). CDR3 length: 17 amino acids. J gave up 1 base and V 5 bases, and 11 bases lay outside the gene matches. DNA of the CDR3: TGTGCCAGTAGTCCCCAACTGGGACAGATTTCCTACAATGAGCAGTTCTTC. It is translated as CASSPQLGQISYNEQFF.

In this sample, this clonotype turned up many times. The chain links TRBV20-1 to TRBJ2-2, with D unclear. V was pared by 1 base and J by 6 bases, with 12 bases between. Germline-derived CDR1 and CDR2 are DFQATT and SNEGSKA (reference sequence). The CDR3 spans 14 residues. The CDR3, as DNA: TGCAGTGCTAGAGGGCTATTCCTCGCCGGGGAGCTGTTTTTT. Its translation: CSARGLFLAGELFF.

This chain's CDR3 is CASSEVGGTVSTEAFF. The CDR3 DNA sequence: TGTGCCAGCAGTGAAGTAGGAGGGACAGTGAGCACCGAAGCTTTCTTT. The chain links TRBV6-1 to TRBJ1-1, with 7 bases fitting TRBD1. Germline values: CDR1 MNHNS, CDR2 SASEGT. J gave up 8 bases and V 1 base, and 13 bases lay outside the gene matches. The CDR3 contains 16 residues.

The chain combines TRBV2 with TRBJ2-1; the D gene is possibly TRBD1 (5 bases). The ends were cut back, 8 bases at V and 5 bases at J, with 13 bases in the middle. Germline loops: CDR1 SNHLY, CDR2 FYNNEI. This CDR3 has 13 residues. The CDR3 DNA follows: TGTGCCAGCCCCAACAGACAGAACAATGAGCAGTTCTTC. Amino acids: CASPNRQNNEQFF.

This clonotype was counted at least ten times. The CDR3 DNA sequence: TGTGCCATCAGTGATTTCCCTCTTGGGGAGGGAAAATTTGAGCAGTACTTC. It yields the protein CAISDFPLGEGKFEQYF. This chain links TRBV10-3 with TRBJ2-7; 7 nucleotides line up with TRBD2. Germline V gene data show CDR1 as ENHRY and CDR2 as SYGVKD. CDR3 length: 17 amino acids. V was clipped by 3 bases and J by 7 bases; unmatched bases: 18.

This clonotype was observed many times. The chain is built from TRBV11-2 and TRBJ1-1, with D uncertain. The germline V and J ends were trimmed by 3 bases and 1 base, with 3 bases remaining between them. CDR1 is SGHAT, CDR2 FQNNGV, per germline. The length of the CDR3 is 12 residues. The CDR3 sequence: CASSFSNTEAFF. The DNA for the CDR3 is TGTGCCAGCAGCTTCTCGAACACTGAAGCTTTCTTT.

There are many counts of this clonotype. The CDR3 bases are TGCGCCAGCAGCCAAGATCATGGTACGGGATATGGCTACACCTTC. Its translation: CASSQDHGTGYGYTF. This chain joins TRBV4-1 and TRBJ1-2; no clear D gene. This CDR3 contains 15 residues. CDR1 and CDR2 from the germline V gene are MGHRA and YSYEKL. V was clipped by 0 bases and J by 5 bases, with 13 bases between them.

This clonotype was found many times. The genes are TRBV19 and TRBJ2-1; TRBD2 is a possible D gene (6 bases). This CDR3 region has 17 residues. V was shortened by 6 bases and J by 6 bases, with 24 bases between the two germline ends. Germline loops: CDR1 LNHDA, CDR2 SQIVND (reference sequence). The CDR3 is CASSRDVGGPVGNEQFF. In nucleotides, the CDR3 is TGTGCCAGTAGCAGAGATGTGGGGGGACCCGTGGGCAATGAGCAGTTCTTC.

This clonotype appeared many times. The genes are TRBV19 and TRBJ1-5; maybe TRBD1 (6 bases). Per the germline V gene, CDR1 is LNHDA and CDR2 is SQIVND (reference sequence). Between the trimmed V and J ends, which lost 4 bases and 3 bases, there was a span of 7 bases. This CDR3 contains 13 residues. CDR3 region: CASSRTANQPQHF. The CDR3 DNA reads as TGTGCCAGTAGTAGGACAGCCAATCAGCCCCAGCATTTT.

This clonotype was observed at least ten times. The J gene is TRBJ2-3, the V gene TRBV4-1; 8 bases are a match to TRBD1. V shed 2 bases, J shed 0 bases, and the junction held 1 base outside the gene matches. CDR3 length equals 15 residues. Per germline, CDR1 MGHRA and CDR2 YSYEKL. CDR3 protein: CASSQRTGSTDTQYF. CDR3 coding DNA: TGCGCCAGCAGCCAACGGACAGGGAGCACAGATACGCAGTATTTT.

CDR3 in DNA: TGTGCCAGCACCTCCCCGGCTGACGGGGCGCGGATCGATGAGCAGTTCTTC. This codes for CASTSPADGARIDEQFF. This chain links TRBV6-2 or TRBV6-3 with TRBJ2-1, with D perhaps given as TRBD1 or TRBD2 (5 bases each). Germline V gene sequence: CDR1 MNHEY, CDR2 SVGEGT. Trimming removed 7 bases from V and 8 bases from J, with 27 bases in between. The CDR3 totals 17 residues.